The next 4 T cell receptor beta chains were all read from a single sample in a study of CXCR3-negative and CXCR3-positive naive CD8 T cells. UMI-labeled 5' RACE TRB cDNA libraries were prepared from the cells. Following a re-call of the 5' RACE reads, TCRdb has one entry per CDR3 protein and lacks DNA. In all, the sample yields 55,000 to 65,000 distinct CDR3 sequences. Sample: naive CXCR3- CD8+ T cells from blood. Documented subset: CD45RO-CCR7+CD27+CD95- naive CD8+ T cells lacking CXCR3 (TNR3-). All receptors come from a human donor in good health. Some clones in this sample may be carry-over from other donors' samples.

The chain carries TRBV29-1 and TRBJ2-5; TCRdb indicates TRBD1, and absent DNA this call remains unverified. The germline V gene encodes CDR1 SQVTM and CDR2 ANQGSEA. CDR3 length: 13 residues. This CDR3 reads CSVEAPGQETQYF.

The chain combines TRBV24-1 with TRBJ2-2; the TCRdb call, TRBD1, lacks DNA for checking. The CDR3 is 13 residues long. Per germline, CDR1 KGHDR and CDR2 SFDVKD. CDR3 loop: CATSGTVTGELFF.

This chain joins TRBV29-1 and TRBJ2-5; TCRdb names TRBD1, which stays unverified in the absence of DNA. Germline CDR1 reads SQVTM; CDR2 reads ANQGSEA. The CDR3 is 14 residues long. CDR3 amino acids: CSVSGQGDQETQYF.

The gene calls are TRBV7-6 and TRBJ1-1; TCRdb returns TRBD1, unconfirmable since there is no DNA. The length of the CDR3 is 15 residues. Germline CDR1 reads SGHVS; CDR2 reads FNYEAQ. CDR3 protein: CASSSRQGTNTGAFF.